The 21 T cell receptor beta chains listed next were all sequenced from one sample in a study of cytomegalovirus exposure and HLA in healthy donors. 13 Jbeta primers and 60 Vbeta primers were used for the PCR. Sequencing was performed with immunoSEQ multiplex PCR; in TCRdb, only in-frame clones are kept and a portion is missing. Found here are around 130,000 clones, under 85% of them singletons; the top ten hold roughly 5.8%. Sequencing was done on a sample of PBMCs. The source is a man in his late teens or twenties in good health and CMV-seropositive.

The chain is built from TRBV11-3 and TRBJ2-2; 7 bases fit TRBD2. This CDR3 has 14 amino acids. J lost 4 bases, V lost 5 bases, and 4 bases had no gene match. The germline V gene encodes CDR1 SGHNT and CDR2 YENEEA. The chain's CDR3 is CASSTGLPTGELFF. In DNA, the CDR3 is TGTGCCAGCAGCACGGGACTACCCACCGGGGAGCTGTTTTTT. Looking up the rest from reference TRBV11-3 and TRBJ2-2 gives the full variable domain: EAGVVQSPRYKIIEKKQPVAFWCNPISGHNTLYWYLQNLGQGPELLIRYENEEAVDDSQLPKDRFSAERLKGVDSTLKIQPAELGDSAVYLCASSTGLPTGELFFGEGSRLTVL.

The rearrangement uses TRBV6-6 and TRBJ1-2, with 8 positions matching TRBD1. The CDR3 runs 16 residues. The ends lost 0 bases at V and 8 bases at J; junction bases unmatched: 11. Germline V gene data show CDR1 as MNHNY and CDR2 as SVGAGI (reference sequence). CDR3 in DNA: TGTGCCAGCAGTTACTCGATCGGCCAGGGGGCGATAGGCTACACCTTC. Amino acid sequence: CASSYSIGQGAIGYTF.

This clone was observed a few times. V and J are TRBV7-2 and TRBJ2-1; D uncertain. CDR1 is SGHTA and CDR2 is FQGNSA in the germline V gene. The CDR3 consists of 15 residues. The V end lost 3 bases, the J end lost 8 bases, and 17 bases lay between the germline ends. CDR3 in DNA: TGTGCCAGCAGCTTTAGTGGGCCCTGGTGGGATGAGCAGTTCTTC. Translation: CASSFSGPWWDEQFF.

V and J are TRBV13 and TRBJ2-1; 8 bases align to TRBD2. This CDR3 is 14 amino acids long. The ends lost 6 bases at V and 7 bases at J; junction bases unmatched: 8. Germline assignment: CDR1 PRHDT and CDR2 FYEKMQ (reference sequence). The CDR3: CASSRGLDRNEQFF. Written as DNA, the CDR3 is TGTGCCAGCAGTAGGGGACTAGATAGGAATGAGCAGTTCTTC.

The V gene is TRBV5-1, the J gene TRBJ1-2, with D perhaps matching TRBD1 (6 bases). The CDR3 covers 13 residues. Trimming cost V 0 bases and J 3 bases, with 6 bases left between them. Germline lookup yields CDR1 SGHRS and CDR2 YFSETQ. CDR3 bases: TGCGCCAGCAGCTTGGACAGGGACTATGGCTACACCTTC. As protein: CASSLDRDYGYTF.

This clone was counted a few times. The CDR3 bases are TGTGCCAGCAGCCAAGGGGGCTCTGAAGCTTTCTTT. It translates to CASSQGGSEAFF. The gene calls are TRBV14 and TRBJ1-1; weak D call: TRBD1 (5 bases). Germline CDR1 is SGHDN and CDR2 is FVKESK. The CDR3 consists of 12 residues. V lost 1 base and J lost 6, with 6 bases in between.

This clone was seen a single time. The chain has TRBV25-1 and TRBJ1-2, with a weak D call TRBD1 (6 bases). This CDR3 has 14 amino acids. CDR1 and CDR2 from the germline V gene are MGHDK and SYGVNS. The V end was cut by 2 bases, the J end by 7 bases, with 14 bases between. This chain's CDR3 is CASSEGGQVSGYTF. The CDR3 DNA reads as TGTGCCAGCAGTGAAGGGGGCCAAGTGTCTGGCTACACCTTC.

The J gene is TRBJ2-3, the V gene TRBV4-2; the match to TRBD2 covers 10 bases. The CDR3 runs to 17 residues. Germline lookup yields CDR1 LGHNA and CDR2 YNFKEQ. V shed 2 bases, J shed 0 bases, and the junction held 5 bases outside the gene matches. The CDR3 loop is CASSQISGGGSTDTQYF. The CDR3 region has the DNA TGTGCCAGCAGCCAAATAAGCGGGGGGGGGAGCACAGATACGCAGTATTTT.

The rearrangement uses TRBV5-1 and TRBJ1-2; 8 nucleotides match TRBD1. There are 14 residues in the CDR3. V gave up 4 bases and J gave up 6 bases; unmatched junction bases: 8. Germline V lookup: CDR1 SGHRS, CDR2 YFSETQ. As DNA, the CDR3 is TGCGCCAGCAGCGATGGACAGGGCTTGGATGGCTACACCTTC. Translation gives CASSDGQGLDGYTF.

J is TRBJ1-2 and V is TRBV5-4; TRBD1 matches at 11 bases. This CDR3 contains 16 residues. Germline V gene sequence: CDR1 SGHNT, CDR2 YYREEE (reference sequence). After removal of 0 bases from V and 6 bases from J, the junction contained 7 bases not matched to a gene. The CDR3 bases are TGTGCCAGCAGCTTGGGGGGACAGGGGGGGAATGATGGCTACACCTTC. Translation: CASSLGGQGGNDGYTF.

The rearrangement joins TRBV27 to TRBJ2-4; the match to TRBD2 covers 12 bases. CDR1 MNHEY and CDR2 SMNVEV come from the germline V gene (reference sequence). V lost 6 bases, J lost 13 bases, and 7 bases stayed unmatched. The CDR3 runs to 13 residues. The DNA of the CDR3 is TGTGCCAGCAGAGACGGACTAGCGGGATTACAGTACTTC. Translating gives CASRDGLAGLQYF.

The chain is built from TRBV27 and TRBJ1-1; 7 bases align to TRBD1. V lost 5 bases and J lost 0; bases outside the gene matches: 6. Germline V CDR1 and CDR2: MNHEY, SMNVEV (reference sequence). There are 15 residues in the CDR3. As DNA, the CDR3 is TGTGCCAGCAGTCGTACAGGGGAGATGAACACTGAAGCTTTCTTT. Its protein product is CASSRTGEMNTEAFF.

V gene TRBV6-7 combines with J gene TRBJ1-1; TRBD1 is a possible D gene (6 bases). TRBV6-7 is filed as an ORF, its function uncertain. This CDR3 spans 15 amino acids. Trimming took 5 bases from V and 0 from J, leaving 13 bases between them. CDR3 DNA sequence: TGTGCCAGCAGTCCCCCGGGACAACTGAACACTGAAGCTTTCTTT. It translates to CASSPPGQLNTEAFF.

This sequence joins TRBV19 and TRBJ1-2, with TRBD1 identical over 8 bases. V was clipped by 3 bases and J by 3 bases; unmatched bases: 0. There are 13 residues in the CDR3. The germline V gene has CDR1 LNHDA and CDR2 SQIVND (reference sequence). DNA of the CDR3: TGTGCCAGTAGTATGGGACAGGACTATGGCTACACCTTC. Translated: CASSMGQDYGYTF.

This chain joins TRBV9 and TRBJ2-7, with a tentative D call TRBD2 (7 bases). V was cut by 0 bases and J by 4 bases, with 11 bases left in between. Per the germline V gene, CDR1 is SGDLS and CDR2 is YYNGEE. The CDR3 sequence is 14 residues long. The CDR3 here is CASSVGGGGYEQYF. CDR3 DNA: TGTGCCAGCAGCGTAGGAGGGGGAGGGTACGAGCAGTACTTC.

On this clone: Within the sample, other DNA sequences also encode this same CDR3. The chain carries TRBV7-3 and TRBJ2-1; 10 bases map to TRBD2. Germline lookup yields CDR1 SGHTA and CDR2 FQGTGA. The CDR3 totals 13 residues. The junction had 8 bases not matched to a gene; V was cut back by 5 bases and J by 13 bases. CDR3 protein: CASSPSGTSEQFF. The DNA for the CDR3 is TGTGCCAGCAGCCCGTCTGGGACTAGCGAACAGTTCTTC.

Written as DNA, the CDR3 is TGTGCCAGCAGTCCGGGCACCGGGGAGCTGTTTTTT. Translated: CASSPGTGELFF. The rearrangement links TRBV27 to TRBJ2-2; D remains ambiguous. The CDR3 is 12 residues long. Between the trimmed V and J ends, which lost 5 bases and 4 bases, there was a span of 5 bases. The germline V gene encodes CDR1 MNHEY and CDR2 SMNVEV (reference sequence).

The chain employs TRBV5-1 and TRBJ2-3; the match to TRBD1 covers 11 bases. This CDR3 is 16 amino acids long. Germline CDR1 and CDR2: SGHRS and YFSETQ. Unmatched junction bases numbered 12, after V lost 4 bases and J lost 8 bases. In DNA, the CDR3 is TGCGCCAGCAGCCCTACCGGACAGGGGGCCTATGGTACGCAGTATTTT. It translates to CASSPTGQGAYGTQYF.

The chain employs TRBV5-4 and TRBJ1-1; 7 nucleotides match TRBD1. Germline CDR1 reads SGHNT; CDR2 reads YYREEE (reference sequence). CDR3 size: 15 residues. Unmatched junction bases numbered 4, after V lost 2 bases and J lost 0 bases. In nucleotides, the CDR3 is TGTGCCAGCAGCTTAAAACAGGGGCTGAACACTGAAGCTTTCTTT. It yields the protein CASSLKQGLNTEAFF.

This clone was picked up one time. CDR3 DNA sequence: TGTGCCAGCAGTGACGACTTCGGGGGAGAGACCCAGTACTTC. Translated, it gives CASSDDFGGETQYF. The V and J genes are TRBV2 and TRBJ2-5; possible D gene TRBD2, 6 bases. The CDR3 has 14 amino acids. Germline CDR1 reads SNHLY; CDR2 reads FYNNEI. The germline V and J ends were trimmed by 3 bases and 4 bases, with 12 bases remaining between them.

This clone was seen once. The chain uses TRBV9 and TRBJ1-3, with 8 positions matching TRBD1. V lost 3 bases to trimming and J lost 4 bases; unmatched junction nucleotides: 0. Germline CDR1 reads SGDLS; CDR2 reads YYNGEE. This CDR3 is 13 amino acids long. CDR3 sequence reads: CASSGTGGNTIYF. The DNA for the CDR3 is TGTGCCAGCAGCGGGACAGGGGGAAACACCATATATTTT.